This entry describes one TCR beta chain. The sample belongs to a study of blood T cell repertoires in COVID-19. The overall study: Samples came from the United States, Italy and Spain, spanning acute and convalescent COVID-19. T cells, B-cell-depleted T cells, or PBMCs supplied cDNA or gDNA.

Original analysis: For nucleated cells, counts were estimated from reference gene primer amplification. Method: immunoSEQ multiplex PCR; TCRdb's copy keeps in-frame clones and lacks some. The V and J calls and clone size are taken from that table; D and trimming were inferred from the DNA. The data contain 200,000 or so clones, about 82% of them singletons. Trimming took off 5 bases at V and 9 bases at J, with 11 bases between the two ends. This CDR3 has 12 residues. Germline-derived CDR1 and CDR2 are SGHVS and FQNEAQ. The chain is built from TRBV7-8 and TRBJ2-1; possibly TRBD1 for D (6 bases). The sample was peripheral blood. This TCR came from a man aged 55-75 years with COVID-19, enrolled during active disease. The CDR3 DNA is TGTGCCAGCAGCCCAAGGGGGACTGAGCAGTTCTTC. Translated: CASSPRGTEQFF.